The T cell receptor (beta chain) described here comes from a study of T cell repertoires in cytomegalovirus infection. Study-level findings and limits: The response measured ex vivo was dominated by TCR beta clonotypes (HLA-C-restricted and CMV-specific).

Of note for this clonotype: Its matching antigen is unknown.

The CDR3 spans 16 residues. Germline V gene sequence: CDR1 MNHEY, CDR2 SVGAGI. V was pared by 0 bases and J by 3 bases, with 15 bases between. Each CDR3 protein gets one entry after TCRdb re-called the reads with MiXCR. Here the sample spans 200,000 or so distinct CDR3 sequences, 35% to 40% being singletons. The V gene is TRBV6-5, the J gene TRBJ2-7, with D perhaps TRBD1 or TRBD2 (6 bases each). The origin of this receptor is a human donor in good health (CMV status not recorded). Some clones in this sample may be carry-over from other donors' samples. Here the sequenced sample was CD8+ T cells from cultured PBMCs, taken from culture after CMV antigen stimulation. In DNA, the CDR3 is TGTGCCAGCAGTTACTCGTGGGGGGCCCGGGGCTACGAGCAGTACTTC. Its translation: CASSYSWGARGYEQYF.